This TCR beta chain is drawn from a study of blood T cell repertoires in COVID-19. The overall study: Sites across the United States, Italy and Spain contributed samples from acute and convalescent COVID-19.

Germline CDR1 is MNHNY and CDR2 is SVGAGI (reference sequence). The CDR3 consists of 15 residues. V was pared by 4 bases and J by 1 base, with 7 bases of the junction left unmatched. This clone has a handful of counts. Clones were read by immunoSEQ multiplex PCR, and TCRdb kept only the in-frame ones, dropping some. The sample lists approximately 180,000 clones, 70% to 80% occurring once. The sample was PBMCs or T cells enriched from blood (not recorded which). The source of this sequence is a woman aged 50 to 65 who had recovered from COVID-19. The chain recombines TRBV6-6 with TRBJ2-7; TRBD1 matches 7 bases. CDR3 sequence reads: CASSSYGDSSYEQYF. The DNA for the CDR3 is TGTGCCAGCAGTTCCTACGGGGACAGTTCCTACGAGCAGTACTTC.